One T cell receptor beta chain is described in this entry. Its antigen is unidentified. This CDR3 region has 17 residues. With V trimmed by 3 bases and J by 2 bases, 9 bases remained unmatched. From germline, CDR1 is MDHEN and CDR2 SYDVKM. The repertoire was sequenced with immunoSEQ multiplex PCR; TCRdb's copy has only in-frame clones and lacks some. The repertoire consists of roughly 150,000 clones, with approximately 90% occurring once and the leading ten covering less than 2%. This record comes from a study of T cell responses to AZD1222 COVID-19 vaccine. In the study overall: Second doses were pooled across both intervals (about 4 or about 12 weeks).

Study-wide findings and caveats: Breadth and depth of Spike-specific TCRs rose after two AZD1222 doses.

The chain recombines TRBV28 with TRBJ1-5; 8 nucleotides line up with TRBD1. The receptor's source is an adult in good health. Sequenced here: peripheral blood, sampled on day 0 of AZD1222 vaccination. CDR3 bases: TGTGCCAGCAGTTTCGGGGCAGGGGGCATTCGCAATCAGCCCCAGCATTTT. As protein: CASSFGAGGIRNQPQHF.